A selection of T cell receptor beta chains follows, all from one sample in a study of blood T cells in healthy people across ages. TCRdb itself ran the 5' RACE reads through MiXCR, one entry per CDR3 protein. The data hold roughly 1.5 million distinct CDR3 sequences, with 35% to 45% observed a single time. The sequencing input was blood. These TCRs come from a woman aged 18-29 years in good health. Both conserved end residues are part of each CDR3. D genes are given only for firm matches. Clone size is given for some rows only: seen once, a few or many times, or a class if the clone is expanded.

clone_size: -
v_call: TRBV7-9
d_call: -
j_call: TRBJ2-7
cdr3_nt: TGTGCCTGCAGCCAAAACCTAGGCAGCGTGGAGCAGTACTTC
cdr3_aa: CACSQNLGSVEQYF

clone_size: -
v_call: TRBV7-3
d_call: -
j_call: TRBJ2-1
cdr3_nt: TGTGCCAGCAGCCCGACCGGGCACAGCTCCTACAATGAGCAGTTCTTC
cdr3_aa: CASSPTGHSSYNEQFF

clone_size: -
v_call: TRBV7-8
d_call: TRBD1
j_call: TRBJ1-6
cdr3_nt: TGTGCCAGCAGCTTAGGACAGGGCAGTTCACCCCCCCACTTT
cdr3_aa: CASSLGQGSSPPHF

clone_size: -
v_call: TRBV7-6
d_call: -
j_call: TRBJ2-7
cdr3_nt: TGTGCCAGCAGCTGCGGACTCCGCTACGAGCAGTACTTC
cdr3_aa: CASSCGLRYEQYF

clone_size: many
v_call: TRBV4-3
d_call: -
j_call: TRBJ2-1
cdr3_nt: TGCGCCAGCAGCCAAGGTCTAGTGGGGGACCTCTACAATGAGCAGTTCTTC
cdr3_aa: CASSQGLVGDLYNEQFF

clone_size: few
v_call: TRBV5-1
d_call: TRBD2
j_call: TRBJ2-3
cdr3_nt: TGCGCCAGCAGCTTGTTGGTGGGAGGGACCACAGATACGCAGTATTTT
cdr3_aa: CASSLLVGGTTDTQYF

clone_size: -
v_call: TRBV7-9
d_call: -
j_call: TRBJ2-1
cdr3_nt: TGTGCCAGCAGCTTATCGGGGTACTACAATGAGCAGTTCTTC
cdr3_aa: CASSLSGYYNEQFF

clone_size: -
v_call: TRBV28
d_call: -
j_call: TRBJ1-5
cdr3_nt: TGTGCCAGCAGACCCGACGGATCTCAGCCCCAGCATTTT
cdr3_aa: CASRPDGSQPQHF

clone_size: few
v_call: TRBV6-5
d_call: -
j_call: TRBJ2-5
cdr3_nt: TGTGCCAGCAGTTCTACCAAAGAGACCCAGTACTTC
cdr3_aa: CASSSTKETQYF

clone_size: -
v_call: TRBV9
d_call: -
j_call: TRBJ1-1
cdr3_nt: TGTGCCAGCAGCCCCGCGACAGGCGGTAACACTGAAGCTTTCTTT
cdr3_aa: CASSPATGGNTEAFF

clone_size: many
v_call: TRBV7-2
d_call: -
j_call: TRBJ2-7
cdr3_nt: TGTGCCAGCAGCTTAAGTTCGACTAGAGGGGTCTACGAGCAGTACTTC
cdr3_aa: CASSLSSTRGVYEQYF

clone_size: -
v_call: TRBV4-1
d_call: -
j_call: TRBJ2-7
cdr3_nt: TGCGCCAGCAGCCAAGGCTCCAGGGACATGTACGAGCAGTACTTC
cdr3_aa: CASSQGSRDMYEQYF

clone_size: -
v_call: TRBV27
d_call: -
j_call: TRBJ1-4
cdr3_nt: TGTGCCAGCAGTCCCCTAAGGGCGGGTGAAAAACTGTTTTTT
cdr3_aa: CASSPLRAGEKLFF